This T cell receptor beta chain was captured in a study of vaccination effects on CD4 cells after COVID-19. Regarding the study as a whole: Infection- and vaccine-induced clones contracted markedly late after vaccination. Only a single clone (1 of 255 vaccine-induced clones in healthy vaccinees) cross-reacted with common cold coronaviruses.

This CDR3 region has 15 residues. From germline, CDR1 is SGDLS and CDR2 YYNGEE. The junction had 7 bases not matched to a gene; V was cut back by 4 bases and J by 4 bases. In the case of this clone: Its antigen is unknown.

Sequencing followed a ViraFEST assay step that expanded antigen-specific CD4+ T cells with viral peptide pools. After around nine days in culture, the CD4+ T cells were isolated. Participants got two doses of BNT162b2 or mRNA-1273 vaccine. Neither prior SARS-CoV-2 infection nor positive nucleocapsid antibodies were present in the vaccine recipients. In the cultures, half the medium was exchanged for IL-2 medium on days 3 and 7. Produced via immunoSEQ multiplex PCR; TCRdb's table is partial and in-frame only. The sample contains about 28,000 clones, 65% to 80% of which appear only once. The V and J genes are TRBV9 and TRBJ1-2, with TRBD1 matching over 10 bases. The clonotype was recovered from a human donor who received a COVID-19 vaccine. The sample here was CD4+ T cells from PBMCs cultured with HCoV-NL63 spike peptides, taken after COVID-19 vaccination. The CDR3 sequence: CASSTSGTGAYGYTF. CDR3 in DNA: TGTGCCAGCAGCACCTCCGGGACAGGGGCCTATGGCTACACCTTC.